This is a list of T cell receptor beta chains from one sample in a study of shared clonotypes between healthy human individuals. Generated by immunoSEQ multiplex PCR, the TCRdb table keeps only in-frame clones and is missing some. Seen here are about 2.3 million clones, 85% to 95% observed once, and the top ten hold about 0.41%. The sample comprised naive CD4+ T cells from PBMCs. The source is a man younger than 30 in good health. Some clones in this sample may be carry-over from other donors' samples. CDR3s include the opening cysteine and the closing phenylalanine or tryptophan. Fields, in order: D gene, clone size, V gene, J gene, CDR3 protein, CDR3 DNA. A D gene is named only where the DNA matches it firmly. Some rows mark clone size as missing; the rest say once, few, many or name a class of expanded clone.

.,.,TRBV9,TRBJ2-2,CASSPTATNTGELFF,TGTGCCAGCAGCCCGACAGCAACGAACACCGGGGAGCTGTTTTTT
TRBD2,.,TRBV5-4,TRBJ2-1,CASTLPGTSPYNEQFF,TGTGCCAGCACCTTGCCCGGGACTAGCCCATACAATGAGCAGTTCTTC
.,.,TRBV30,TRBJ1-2,CAWSVLGRGYGYTF,TGTGCCTGGAGTGTACTGGGCAGGGGCTATGGCTACACCTTC
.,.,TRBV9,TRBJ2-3,CASSPSPHTDTQYF,TGTGCCAGCAGCCCATCCCCCCACACAGATACGCAGTATTTT
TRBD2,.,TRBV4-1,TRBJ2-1,CASRRGRTSGLDEQFF,TGCGCCAGCAGACGGGGGCGGACTAGCGGGTTAGATGAGCAGTTCTTC
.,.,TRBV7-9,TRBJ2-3,CASSFGGQLTDTQYF,TGTGCCAGCAGCTTCGGGGGGCAATTGACCGATACGCAGTATTTT
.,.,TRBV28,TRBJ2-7,CASTAESEQYF,TGTGCCAGCACCGCTGAATCCGAGCAGTACTTC
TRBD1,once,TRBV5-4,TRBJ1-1,CASRPGQKNTEAFF,TGTGCCAGCAGACCGGGACAGAAGAACACTGAAGCTTTCTTT
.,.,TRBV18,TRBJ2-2,CASSPTEITGELFF,TGTGCCAGCTCACCGACGGAAATCACCGGGGAGCTGTTTTTT
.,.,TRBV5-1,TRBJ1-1,CASSLERKMNTEAFF,TGCGCCAGCAGCTTGGAGAGGAAGATGAACACTGAAGCTTTCTTT
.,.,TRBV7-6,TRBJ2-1,CASSLDGSTMDEQFF,TGTGCCAGCAGCTTAGATGGCAGTACAATGGATGAGCAGTTCTTC
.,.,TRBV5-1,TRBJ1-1,CASSLAGIGTEAFF,TGCGCCAGCAGCTTGGCGGGCATTGGCACTGAAGCTTTCTTT
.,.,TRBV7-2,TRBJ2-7,CASSPPLSYEQYF,TGTGCCAGCAGCCCACCCCTGTCCTACGAGCAGTACTTC
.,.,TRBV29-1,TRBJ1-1,CSVGGANTEAFF,TGCAGCGTTGGAGGGGCCAACACTGAAGCTTTCTTT
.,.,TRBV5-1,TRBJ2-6,CASSLNAGNSGANVLTF,TGCGCCAGCAGCTTGAACGCAGGGAACTCTGGGGCCAACGTCCTGACTTTC
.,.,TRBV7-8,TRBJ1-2,CASSMRLTPGTSGYTF,TGTGCCAGCAGCATGAGACTGACTCCCGGGACATCCGGCTACACCTTC
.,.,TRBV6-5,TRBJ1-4,CASRSGPEKLFF,TGTGCCAGTCGGTCTGGACCTGAAAAACTGTTTTTT
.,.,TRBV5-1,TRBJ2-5,CASSLFLASQETQYF,TGCGCCAGCAGCTTGTTTCTAGCATCACAAGAGACCCAGTACTTC
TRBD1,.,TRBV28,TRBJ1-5,CASSPGTGLNQPQHF,TGTGCCAGCAGTCCCGGGACAGGTCTCAATCAGCCCCAGCATTTT